These 25 T cell receptor beta chains were all obtained from the same sample, sequenced in a study of T cells after yellow fever vaccination. TCRdb redid the calling of the 5' RACE reads with MiXCR, one entry per CDR3 protein. The sample records around 600,000 distinct CDR3 sequences, more than 9% being singletons. Material: PBMCs, obtained on the day of the yellow fever booster vaccination. These receptors all stem from a young man who received the YFV17D yellow fever vaccine.

The chain is built from TRBV24-1 and TRBJ2-3, with D possibly called TRBD1 or TRBD2 (5 bases each). The CDR3 is made up of 12 amino acids. Trimming shortened V by 7 bases and J by 6 bases, and 10 bases separated the two germline ends. CDR1 KGHDR and CDR2 SFDVKD come from the germline V gene. In DNA, the CDR3 is TGTGCCACCAGCGACAGAGGGGATACGCAGTATTTT. This sequence encodes CATSDRGDTQYF.

The chain uses TRBV20-1 and TRBJ2-7; maybe TRBD2 (5 bases). V lost 5 bases and J 7 bases, leaving 27 bases between the germline ends. The CDR3 loop spans 16 amino acids. CDR1 and CDR2 (germline): DFQATT, SNEGSKA (reference sequence). CDR3 in DNA: TGCAGTGCTCCGCCCCCTACTAGAGGGCTCTCGGGGGAGCAGTACTTC. It specifies CSAPPPTRGLSGEQYF.

This clonotype was counted between two and nine times. The V call is TRBV6-1, the J call TRBJ2-3, with D perhaps TRBD1 (6 bases). Germline CDR1 reads MNHNS; CDR2 reads SASEGT. The CDR3 loop spans 16 amino acids. Trimming cost V 6 bases and J 1 base, with 17 bases left between them. The CDR3 reads CASSRLGQTRTDTQYF. For the CDR3, the DNA is TGTGCCAGCAGCCGTCTCGGACAGACCCGCACAGATACGCAGTATTTT.

CDR3 DNA: TGTGCCAGCAGCCAAGGGACACGAGGGGATACGCAGTATTTT. This sequence encodes CASSQGTRGDTQYF. The V and J genes are TRBV3-1 and TRBJ2-3; D assignment may be TRBD1 or TRBD2 (5 bases each). Germline V gene sequence: CDR1 LGHDT, CDR2 YNNKEL (reference sequence). CDR3 length: 14 residues. Trimming stripped 1 base from V and 6 bases from J, with 11 bases between.

This clonotype came up a few times. The chain employs TRBV12-3 or TRBV12-4 and TRBJ2-4; the D gene is possibly TRBD1 (6 bases). CDR3 length: 12 amino acids. V lost 5 bases, J lost 15 bases, and 17 bases lay in between. The CDR3 sequence is CASSPTQGPGYF. CDR3 in DNA: TGTGCCAGCAGTCCCACACAGGGCCCTGGGTACTTC.

This clonotype was seen only a few times. The chain joins TRBV20-1 to TRBJ1-1; TRBD1 might be the D (5 bases). This CDR3 region has 14 residues. CDR1 and CDR2 from the germline V gene are DFQATT and SNEGSKA (reference sequence). Deletions cut 7 bases from V and 4 bases from J, with 19 bases between. The CDR3 coding sequence is TGCAGTGTCAAGAGTCCTGGGGCCGGCACTGAAGCTTTCTTT. Translation gives CSVKSPGAGTEAFF.

The rearrangement uses TRBV19 and TRBJ2-3; 7 bases line up with TRBD2. Germline V gene sequence: CDR1 LNHDA, CDR2 SQIVND (reference sequence). The CDR3 totals 16 residues. Germline trimming cut 3 bases from V and 0 bases from J; bases unmatched to any gene: 6. CDR3 sequence reads: CASSMFVSGSTDTQYF. DNA for the CDR3: TGTGCCAGTAGTATGTTCGTTAGCGGGAGCACAGATACGCAGTATTTT.

This clonotype has a handful of counts. The chain is built from TRBV20-1 and TRBJ2-7; 9 nucleotides agree with TRBD2. Germline trimming cut 0 bases from V and 6 bases from J; bases unmatched to any gene: 12. Germline assignment: CDR1 DFQATT and CDR2 SNEGSKA (reference sequence). The CDR3 spans 16 residues. DNA for the CDR3: TGCAGTGCTAGAGATGGGGGGATTAGCGGGAGTGGCGAGCAGTACTTC. It yields the protein CSARDGGISGSGEQYF.

This chain connects TRBV6-1 to TRBJ1-1; 8 nucleotides match TRBD1. Trimming at V came to 5 bases and at J to 4 bases, leaving 6 bases not matched to a gene. Per the germline V gene, CDR1 is MNHNS and CDR2 is SASEGT. This CDR3 contains 14 residues. CDR3 sequence (DNA): TGTGCCAGCAGTCCACAGGGGGTGGGCACTGAAGCTTTCTTT. Translation: CASSPQGVGTEAFF.

This clonotype showed up just a few times. This chain links TRBV7-9 with TRBJ1-1; D might be TRBD1 (5 bases). V was shortened by 2 bases and J by 4 bases, with 11 bases between the two germline ends. This CDR3 comprises 14 residues. From germline, CDR1 is SEHNR and CDR2 FQNEAQ (reference sequence). The CDR3 nucleotides are TGTGCCAGCAGCTTACCAGGGTTTGGCACTGAAGCTTTCTTT. As protein: CASSLPGFGTEAFF.

V and J are TRBV5-1 and TRBJ2-5; 8 nucleotides agree with TRBD2. Germline CDR1 is SGHRS and CDR2 is YFSETQ. V lost 5 bases to trimming and J lost 3 bases; unmatched junction nucleotides: 6. CDR3 length equals 14 residues. This CDR3 reads CASRSGGTEETQYF. For the CDR3, the DNA is TGCGCCAGCAGATCGGGGGGGACTGAAGAGACCCAGTACTTC.

This clonotype came up many times. The chain has TRBV5-1 and TRBJ2-1, with 11 bases that match TRBD1. Germline CDR1 reads SGHRS; CDR2 reads YFSETQ. Unmatched junction bases numbered 16, after V lost 6 bases and J lost 5 bases. The CDR3 is 18 amino acids. CDR3 in DNA: TGCGCCAGCACCCCGGTCCCCCAAGGGACAGGGGGGAACAATGAGCAGTTCTTC. It yields the protein CASTPVPQGTGGNNEQFF.

The sample holds a few counts of this clonotype. The J gene is TRBJ1-4, the V gene TRBV29-1, with TRBD1 as a possible D gene (5 bases). Per germline, CDR1 SQVTM and CDR2 ANQGSEA. This CDR3 is built from 13 residues. V lost 6 bases to trimming and J lost 4 bases, with 12 bases between them. The CDR3 region is CSVPGRLNEKLFF. As DNA, the CDR3 is TGCAGCGTCCCGGGACGGCTTAATGAAAAACTGTTTTTT. Drawing the rest from reference TRBV29-1 and TRBJ1-4, the complete variable domain is SAVISQKPSRDICQRGTSLTIQCQVDSQVTMMFWYRQQPGQSLTLIATANQGSEATYESGFVIDKFPISRPNLTFSTLTVSNMSPEDSSIYLCSVPGRLNEKLFFGSGTQLSVL.

There are many counts of this clonotype. The J gene is TRBJ2-1, the V gene TRBV18; 13 nucleotides line up with TRBD2. Per germline, CDR1 KGHSH and CDR2 LQKENI. The CDR3 spans 15 residues. V shed 6 bases, J shed 6 bases, and the junction held 5 bases outside the gene matches. CDR3 bases: TGTGCCAGCTCGCTAGGGACTAGCGGGACCAATGAGCAGTTCTTC. Protein sequence: CASSLGTSGTNEQFF. The variable domain in full, completed from reference TRBV18 and TRBJ2-1, reads NAGVMQNPRHLVRRRGQEARLRCSPMKGHSHVYWYRQLPEEGLKFMVYLQKENIIDESGMPKERFSAEFPKEGPSILRIQQVVRGDSAAYFCASSLGTSGTNEQFFGPGTRLTVL.

In its sample, this clonotype was seen many times. This chain links TRBV27 with TRBJ2-7, with 8 bases lining up with TRBD2. This CDR3 spans 11 amino acids. Germline CDR1 MNHEY, CDR2 SMNVEV (reference sequence). V lost 8 bases, J lost 4 bases, and 1 base stayed unmatched. The DNA of the CDR3 is TGTGCCAGCCGGGAGGGTTACGAGCAGTACTTC. Translating it yields CASREGYEQYF.

The chain carries TRBV5-1 and TRBJ2-1, with 14 bases identical to TRBD2. With 4 bases clipped from V and 0 bases from J, the junction kept 9 bases outside the gene matches. This CDR3 has 19 residues. Germline V gene lookup returns CDR1 SGHRS and CDR2 YFSETQ. The CDR3 sequence: CASSPRLAGGLLSYNEQFF. CDR3 bases: TGCGCCAGCAGCCCAAGACTAGCGGGAGGGCTTCTCTCCTACAATGAGCAGTTCTTC.

This clonotype has ten or more counts. This chain connects TRBV2 to TRBJ2-5; D gene uncertain. The ends were cut back, 0 bases at V and 7 bases at J, with 6 bases in the middle. Germline V gene lookup returns CDR1 SNHLY and CDR2 FYNNEI. The CDR3 loop spans 12 amino acids. The CDR3 DNA sequence: TGTGCCAGCAGTGAAGCGCAGAGGACCCAGTACTTC. The encoded protein is CASSEAQRTQYF.

This clonotype was seen a few times. V is TRBV28 and J is TRBJ2-2, with TRBD1 matching 10 bases. The germline gives CDR1 MDHEN, CDR2 SYDVKM. After removal of 7 bases from V and 6 bases from J, the junction contained 11 bases not matched to a gene. The CDR3 spans 16 residues. CDR3 in DNA: TGTGCCAGCAACAGACCGGGACAGGGGATTTCCGGGGAGCTGTTTTTT. It yields the protein CASNRPGQGISGELFF.

This chain joins TRBV6-2 or TRBV6-3 and TRBJ2-7; D gene uncertain. The CDR3 contains 13 residues. V was shortened by 4 bases and J by 4 bases, with 11 bases between the two germline ends. Germline CDR1 is MNHEY and CDR2 is SVGEGT. CDR3 protein: CASSFNLPYEQYF. DNA for the CDR3: TGTGCCAGCAGTTTCAACCTTCCATACGAGCAGTACTTC.

This chain uses TRBV20-1 with TRBJ1-5, with 7 bases identical to TRBD1. The CDR3 runs to 15 residues. The junction had 8 bases not matched to a gene; V was cut back by 6 bases and J by 0 bases. Germline CDR1 and CDR2: DFQATT and SNEGSKA (reference sequence). The CDR3 nucleotides read TGCAGTGCCCGACAGGGCCCCTATAGCAATCAGCCCCAGCATTTT. It yields the protein CSARQGPYSNQPQHF.

The chain links TRBV18 to TRBJ2-1, with no clear D. CDR1 is KGHSH, CDR2 LQKENI, per germline. Trimming shortened V by 0 bases and J by 0 bases, and 6 bases separated the two germline ends. CDR3 length equals 15 residues. In DNA form, the CDR3 reads TGTGCCAGCTCACCACCGTCTAGCTCCTACAATGAGCAGTTCTTC. This encodes CASSPPSSSYNEQFF.

The chain joins TRBV7-2 to TRBJ2-3; D possibly uses TRBD1 or TRBD2 (6 bases each). The CDR3 has 14 residues. Germline-derived CDR1 and CDR2 are SGHTA and FQGNSA. V dropped 7 bases and J dropped 4 bases, with 15 bases sitting between them. The CDR3 region is CASTLYREADTQYF. For the CDR3, the DNA is TGTGCCAGCACCCTGTACAGGGAGGCAGATACGCAGTATTTT.

This chain uses TRBV5-1 with TRBJ2-3; D might be TRBD1 (6 bases). V lost 2 bases to trimming and J lost 3 bases, with 10 bases between them. Germline CDR1 reads SGHRS; CDR2 reads YFSETQ. This CDR3 has 14 amino acids. The CDR3 DNA is TGCGCCAGCAGCTTCCAGGGGTGGACAGATACGCAGTATTTT. Translated, it gives CASSFQGWTDTQYF.

This clonotype was counted a few times. The chain links TRBV9 to TRBJ2-1; D is undetermined. The CDR3 totals 14 residues. The germline gives CDR1 SGDLS, CDR2 YYNGEE. The germline V and J ends were trimmed by 0 bases and 6 bases, with 10 bases remaining between them. The CDR3 protein is CASSVAPLSNEQFF. CDR3 nucleotide sequence: TGTGCCAGCAGCGTAGCCCCTCTATCCAATGAGCAGTTCTTC.

This clonotype was counted a few times. The gene calls are TRBV12-3 or TRBV12-4 and TRBJ2-2; 10 bases map to TRBD2. After removal of 6 bases from V and 1 base from J, the junction contained 2 bases not matched to a gene. The CDR3 runs to 15 residues. As DNA, the CDR3 is TGTGCCAGCAGATCTAGCGGGAGGAACACCGGGGAGCTGTTTTTT. The encoded protein is CASRSSGRNTGELFF.